Below, 3 T cell receptor beta chains from the same sample are listed, as sequenced in a study of blood T cell repertoires in COVID-19. Using immunoSEQ multiplex PCR, the repertoire was profiled, and TCRdb retains in-frame clones only, with some absent. The sample includes fewer than 500,000 clones, around 90% of them seen just once. The source material was peripheral blood. These receptors were obtained from a man aged 18 to 29 with COVID-19, enrolled during active disease.

The V gene is TRBV9, the J gene TRBJ2-1; 11 nucleotides agree with TRBD1. The J segment lost 5 bases and the V segment lost 3 bases, leaving 4 bases of the junction unmatched. Germline CDR1 reads SGDLS; CDR2 reads YYNGEE. This CDR3 is built from 15 residues. The CDR3 region is CASSASGQGDNEQFF. CDR3 nucleotide sequence: TGTGCCAGCAGCGCCTCGGGACAGGGGGACAATGAGCAGTTCTTC.

The gene calls are TRBV4-1 and TRBJ2-3, with a weak D call TRBD1 (6 bases). The germline V and J ends were trimmed by 1 base and 3 bases, with 11 bases remaining between them. Germline V gene lookup returns CDR1 MGHRA and CDR2 YSYEKL. The CDR3 is 15 amino acids. CDR3 residues: CASSQGRRGTDTQYF. The CDR3, as DNA: TGCGCCAGCAGCCAAGGTCGAAGGGGGACAGATACGCAGTATTTT.

The genes are TRBV11-2 and TRBJ2-3; 7 positions agree with TRBD2. The ends lost 3 bases at V and 1 base at J; junction bases unmatched: 7. This CDR3 spans 16 amino acids. In germline, CDR1 is SGHAT, CDR2 FQNNGV. CDR3: CASSFYLAGRTDTQYF. CDR3 DNA: TGTGCCAGCAGCTTCTACTTAGCGGGCCGCACAGATACGCAGTATTTT.